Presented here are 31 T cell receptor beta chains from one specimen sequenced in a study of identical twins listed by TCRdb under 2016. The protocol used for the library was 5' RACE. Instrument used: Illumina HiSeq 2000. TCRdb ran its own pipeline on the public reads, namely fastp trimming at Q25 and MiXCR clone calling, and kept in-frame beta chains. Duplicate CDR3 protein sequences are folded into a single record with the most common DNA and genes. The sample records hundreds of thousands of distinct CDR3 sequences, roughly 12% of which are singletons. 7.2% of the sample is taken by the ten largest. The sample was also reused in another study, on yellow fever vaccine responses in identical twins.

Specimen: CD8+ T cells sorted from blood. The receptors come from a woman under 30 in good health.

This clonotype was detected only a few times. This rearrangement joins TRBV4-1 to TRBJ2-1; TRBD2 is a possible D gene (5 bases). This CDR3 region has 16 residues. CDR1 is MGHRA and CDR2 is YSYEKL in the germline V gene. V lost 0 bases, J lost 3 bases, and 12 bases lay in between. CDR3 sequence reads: CASSQDAASRYNEQFF. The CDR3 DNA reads TGCGCCAGCAGCCAAGATGCGGCTAGCCGCTACAATGAGCAGTTCTTC.

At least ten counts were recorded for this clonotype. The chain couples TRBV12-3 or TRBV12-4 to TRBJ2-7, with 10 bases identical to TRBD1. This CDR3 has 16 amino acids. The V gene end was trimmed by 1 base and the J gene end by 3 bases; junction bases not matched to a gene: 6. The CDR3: CASSLGPTGGFYEQYF. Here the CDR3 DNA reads TGTGCCAGCAGTTTAGGACCGACAGGGGGCTTCTACGAGCAGTACTTC.

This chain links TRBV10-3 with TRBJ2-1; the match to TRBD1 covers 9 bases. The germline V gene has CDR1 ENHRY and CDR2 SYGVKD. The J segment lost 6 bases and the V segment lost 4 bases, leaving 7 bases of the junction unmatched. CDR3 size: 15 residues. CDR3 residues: CAISAGTGSLNEQFF. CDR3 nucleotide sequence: TGTGCCATCAGTGCAGGGACAGGGTCCCTCAATGAGCAGTTCTTC.

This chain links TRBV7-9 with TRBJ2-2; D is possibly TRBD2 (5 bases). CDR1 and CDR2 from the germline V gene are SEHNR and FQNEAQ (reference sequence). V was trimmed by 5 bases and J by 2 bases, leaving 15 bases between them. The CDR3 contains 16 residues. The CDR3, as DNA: TGTGCCAGCAGCCCAGCGGTACAGCTCAACACCGGGGAGCTGTTTTTT. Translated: CASSPAVQLNTGELFF.

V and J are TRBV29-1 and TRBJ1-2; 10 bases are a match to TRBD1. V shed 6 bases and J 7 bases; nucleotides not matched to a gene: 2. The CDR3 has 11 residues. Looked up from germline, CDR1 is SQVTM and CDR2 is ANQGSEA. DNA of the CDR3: TGCAGCGTAGGGACAGGGGTTGGCTACACCTTC. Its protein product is CSVGTGVGYTF.

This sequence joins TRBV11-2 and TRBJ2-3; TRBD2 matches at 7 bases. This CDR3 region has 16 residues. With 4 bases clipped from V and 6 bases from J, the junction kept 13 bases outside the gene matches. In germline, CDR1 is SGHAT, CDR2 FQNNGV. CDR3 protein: CASSSSGGGIGDTQYF. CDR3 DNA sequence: TGTGCCAGCAGCTCTAGTGGGGGAGGGATTGGCGATACGCAGTATTTT.

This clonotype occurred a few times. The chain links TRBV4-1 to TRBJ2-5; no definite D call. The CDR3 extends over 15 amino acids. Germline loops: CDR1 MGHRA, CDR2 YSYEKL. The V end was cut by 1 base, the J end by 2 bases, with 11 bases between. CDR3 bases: TGCGCCAGCAGCCAAGTAGGGTCCTATCAAGAGACCCAGTACTTC. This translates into CASSQVGSYQETQYF.

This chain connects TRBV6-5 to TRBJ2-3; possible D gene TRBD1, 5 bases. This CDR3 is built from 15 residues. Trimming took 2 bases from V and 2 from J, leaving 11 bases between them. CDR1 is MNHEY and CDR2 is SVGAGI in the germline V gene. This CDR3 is CASSYGATSTDTQYF. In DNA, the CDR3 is TGTGCCAGCAGTTACGGGGCGACTTCCACAGATACGCAGTATTTT.

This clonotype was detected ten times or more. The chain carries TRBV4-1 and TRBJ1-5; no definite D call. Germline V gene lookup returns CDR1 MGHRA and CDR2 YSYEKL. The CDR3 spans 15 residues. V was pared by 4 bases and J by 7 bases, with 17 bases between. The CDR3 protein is CASSRAFTGGQPQHF. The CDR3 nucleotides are TGCGCCAGCAGCCGAGCTTTTACGGGTGGACAGCCCCAGCATTTT.

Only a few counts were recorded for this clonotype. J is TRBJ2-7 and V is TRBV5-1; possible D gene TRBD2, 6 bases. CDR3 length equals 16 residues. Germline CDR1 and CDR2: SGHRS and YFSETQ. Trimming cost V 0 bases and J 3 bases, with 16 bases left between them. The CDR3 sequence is CASSLDVVAVIYEQYF. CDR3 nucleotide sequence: TGCGCCAGCAGCTTGGATGTGGTAGCGGTTATCTACGAGCAGTACTTC.

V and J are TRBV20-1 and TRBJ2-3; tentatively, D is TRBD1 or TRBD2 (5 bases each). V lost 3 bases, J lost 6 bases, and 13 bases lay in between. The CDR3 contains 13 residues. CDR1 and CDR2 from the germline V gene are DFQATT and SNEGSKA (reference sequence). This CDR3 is CSASFLEGDTQYF. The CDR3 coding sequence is TGCAGTGCTAGCTTCCTAGAGGGGGATACGCAGTATTTT.

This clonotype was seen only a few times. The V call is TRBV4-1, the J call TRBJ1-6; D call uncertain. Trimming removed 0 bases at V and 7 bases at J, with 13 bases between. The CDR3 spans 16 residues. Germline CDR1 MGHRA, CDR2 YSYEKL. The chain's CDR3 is CASSQDLPARNSPLHF. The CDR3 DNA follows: TGCGCCAGCAGCCAAGATTTACCCGCCCGCAATTCACCCCTCCACTTT.

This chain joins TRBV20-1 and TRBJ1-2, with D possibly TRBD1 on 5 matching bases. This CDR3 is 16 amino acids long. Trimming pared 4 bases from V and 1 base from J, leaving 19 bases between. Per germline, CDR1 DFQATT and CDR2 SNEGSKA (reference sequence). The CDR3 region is CSAIQIGQDNNYGYTF. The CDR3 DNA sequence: TGCAGTGCTATCCAGATCGGTCAGGACAATAACTATGGCTACACCTTC.

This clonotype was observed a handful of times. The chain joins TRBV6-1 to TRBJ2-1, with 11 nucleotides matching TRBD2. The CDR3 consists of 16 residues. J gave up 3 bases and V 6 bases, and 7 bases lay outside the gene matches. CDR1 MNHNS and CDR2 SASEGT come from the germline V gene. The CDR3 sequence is CASRTGTSGFYNEQFF. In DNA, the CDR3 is TGTGCCAGCAGGACCGGGACTAGCGGTTTCTACAATGAGCAGTTCTTC.

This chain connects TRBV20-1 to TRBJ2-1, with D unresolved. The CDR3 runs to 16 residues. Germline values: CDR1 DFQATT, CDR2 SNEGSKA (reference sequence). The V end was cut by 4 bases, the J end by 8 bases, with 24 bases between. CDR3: CSAKLNARYPSYEQFF. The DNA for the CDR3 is TGCAGTGCTAAACTGAATGCGCGGTACCCATCCTATGAGCAGTTCTTC.

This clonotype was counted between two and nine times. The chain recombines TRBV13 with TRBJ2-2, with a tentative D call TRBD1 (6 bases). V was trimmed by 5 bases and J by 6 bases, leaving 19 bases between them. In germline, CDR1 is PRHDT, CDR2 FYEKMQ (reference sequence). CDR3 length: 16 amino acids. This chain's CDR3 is CASSPRGQGFSGELFF. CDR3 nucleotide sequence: TGTGCCAGCAGCCCCCGCGGGCAGGGGTTCTCCGGGGAGCTGTTTTTT.

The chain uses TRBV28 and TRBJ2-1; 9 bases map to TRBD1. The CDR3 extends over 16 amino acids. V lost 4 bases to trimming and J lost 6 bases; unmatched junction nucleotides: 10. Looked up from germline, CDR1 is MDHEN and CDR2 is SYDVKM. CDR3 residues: CASSYGGQGSGNEQFF. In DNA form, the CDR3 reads TGTGCCAGCAGTTATGGGGGACAGGGCTCTGGCAATGAGCAGTTCTTC.

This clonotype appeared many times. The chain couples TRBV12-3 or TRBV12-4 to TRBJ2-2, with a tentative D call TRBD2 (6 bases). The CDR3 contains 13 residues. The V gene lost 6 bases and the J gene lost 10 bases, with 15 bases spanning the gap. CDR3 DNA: TGTGCCAGCAGCCCTGGCGGGACTGTGGAGCTGTTTTTT. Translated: CASSPGGTVELFF.

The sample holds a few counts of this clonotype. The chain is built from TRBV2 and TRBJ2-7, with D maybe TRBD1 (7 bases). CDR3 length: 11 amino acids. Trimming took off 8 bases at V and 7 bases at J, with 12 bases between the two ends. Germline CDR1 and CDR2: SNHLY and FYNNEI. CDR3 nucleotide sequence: TGTGCCAGCGGGCAGGGGGGAGAGCAGTACGTC. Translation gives CASGQGGEQYV.

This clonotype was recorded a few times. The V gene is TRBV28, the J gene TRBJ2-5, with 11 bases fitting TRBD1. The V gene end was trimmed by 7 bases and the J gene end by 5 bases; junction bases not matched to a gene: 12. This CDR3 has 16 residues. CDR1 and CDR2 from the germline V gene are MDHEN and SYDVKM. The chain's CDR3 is CASNSEGDRGTETQYF. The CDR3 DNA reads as TGTGCCAGCAACTCTGAGGGGGACAGGGGGACGGAGACCCAGTACTTC.

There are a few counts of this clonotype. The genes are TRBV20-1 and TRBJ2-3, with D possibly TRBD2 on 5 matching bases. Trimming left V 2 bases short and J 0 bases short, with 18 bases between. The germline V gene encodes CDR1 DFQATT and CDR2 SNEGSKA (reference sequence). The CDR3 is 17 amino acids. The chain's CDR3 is CSARPQERRLSTDTQYF. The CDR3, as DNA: TGCAGTGCTAGACCTCAAGAGCGGAGACTTAGCACAGATACGCAGTATTTT.

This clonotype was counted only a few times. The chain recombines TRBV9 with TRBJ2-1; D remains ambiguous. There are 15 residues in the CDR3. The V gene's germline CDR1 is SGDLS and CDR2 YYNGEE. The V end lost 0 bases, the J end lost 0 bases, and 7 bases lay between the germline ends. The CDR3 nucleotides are TGTGCCAGCAGCGTAGAAATAAACTCCTACAATGAGCAGTTCTTC. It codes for CASSVEINSYNEQFF.

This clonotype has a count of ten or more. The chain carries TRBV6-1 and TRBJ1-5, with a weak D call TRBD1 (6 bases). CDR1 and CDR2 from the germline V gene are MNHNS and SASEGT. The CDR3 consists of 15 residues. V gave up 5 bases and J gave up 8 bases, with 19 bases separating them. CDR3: CASSPKGEGTEPQHF. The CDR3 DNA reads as TGTGCCAGCAGTCCCAAGGGGGAGGGAACTGAGCCCCAGCATTTT.

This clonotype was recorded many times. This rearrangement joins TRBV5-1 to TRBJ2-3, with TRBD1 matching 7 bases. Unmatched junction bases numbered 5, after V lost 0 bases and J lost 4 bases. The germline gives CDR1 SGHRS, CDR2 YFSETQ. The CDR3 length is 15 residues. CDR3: CASSLVRQGADTQYF. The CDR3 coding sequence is TGCGCCAGCAGCTTGGTCCGTCAGGGGGCAGATACGCAGTATTTT.

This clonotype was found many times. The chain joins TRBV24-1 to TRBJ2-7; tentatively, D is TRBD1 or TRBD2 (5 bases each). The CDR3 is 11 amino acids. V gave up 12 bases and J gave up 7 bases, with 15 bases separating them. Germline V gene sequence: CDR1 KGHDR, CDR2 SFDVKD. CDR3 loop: CAAGVGEEQYF. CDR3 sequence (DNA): TGTGCCGCAGGAGTAGGGGAGGAGCAGTACTTC.

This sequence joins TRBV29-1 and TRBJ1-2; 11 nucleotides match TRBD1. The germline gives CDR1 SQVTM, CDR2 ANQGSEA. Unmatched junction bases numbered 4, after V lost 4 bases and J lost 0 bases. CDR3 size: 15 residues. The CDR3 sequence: CSVVDRGRTNYGYTF. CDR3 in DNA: TGCAGCGTTGTGGACAGGGGGCGTACTAACTATGGCTACACCTTC.

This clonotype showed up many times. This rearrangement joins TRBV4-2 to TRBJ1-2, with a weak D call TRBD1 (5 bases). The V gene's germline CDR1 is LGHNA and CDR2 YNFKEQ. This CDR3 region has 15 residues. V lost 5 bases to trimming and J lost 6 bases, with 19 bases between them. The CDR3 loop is CASSDGGAGIDGYTF. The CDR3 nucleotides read TGTGCCAGCAGCGACGGCGGAGCAGGGATCGATGGCTACACCTTC.

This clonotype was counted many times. In nucleotides, the CDR3 is TGTGCCAGCAGCCCCCTAGGGACCAGGGGCAGGAACACTGAAGCTTTCTTT. It specifies CASSPLGTRGRNTEAFF. The chain combines TRBV12-3 or TRBV12-4 with TRBJ1-1; tentatively, D is TRBD1 (6 bases). This CDR3 has 17 amino acids. The V end lost 6 bases, the J end lost 1 base, and 21 bases lay between the germline ends.

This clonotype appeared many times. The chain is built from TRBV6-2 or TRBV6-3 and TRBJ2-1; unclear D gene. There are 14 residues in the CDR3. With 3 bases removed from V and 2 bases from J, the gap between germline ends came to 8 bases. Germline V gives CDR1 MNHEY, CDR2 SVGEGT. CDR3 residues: CASSYVGPYNEQFF. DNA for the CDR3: TGTGCCAGCAGTTATGTAGGGCCCTACAATGAGCAGTTCTTC.

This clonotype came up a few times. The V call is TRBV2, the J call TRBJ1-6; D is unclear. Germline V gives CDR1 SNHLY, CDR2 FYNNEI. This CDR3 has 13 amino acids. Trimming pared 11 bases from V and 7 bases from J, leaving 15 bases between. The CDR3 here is CACPGNGNSPLHF. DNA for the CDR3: TGTGCCTGTCCCGGGAACGGCAATTCACCCCTCCACTTT.

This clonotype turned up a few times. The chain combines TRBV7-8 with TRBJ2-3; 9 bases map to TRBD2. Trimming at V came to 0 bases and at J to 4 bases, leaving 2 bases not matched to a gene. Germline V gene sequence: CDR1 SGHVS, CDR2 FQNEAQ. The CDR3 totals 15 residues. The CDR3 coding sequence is TGTGCCAGCAGCTTAGCCAGCGGGAGGTCAGATACGCAGTATTTT. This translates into CASSLASGRSDTQYF. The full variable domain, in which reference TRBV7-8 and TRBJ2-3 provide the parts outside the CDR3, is GAGVSQSPRYKVAKRGQDVALRCDPISGHVSLFWYQQALGQGPEFLTYFQNEAQLDKSGLPSDRFFAERPEGSVSTLKIQRTQQEDSAVYLCASSLASGRSDTQYFGPGTRLTVL.